The 20 T cell receptor beta chains below were found in one sample sequenced in a study of T cell responses to AZD1222 COVID-19 vaccine. Repertoires were generated with immunoSEQ multiplex PCR, while TCRdb's copy carries only in-frame clones and drops some. This table holds around 110,000 clones, more than 80% found once. The sequenced sample was peripheral blood, obtained on day 0 of AZD1222 vaccination. The receptors shown here come from an adult in good health.

The genes are TRBV6-5 and TRBJ2-3; D is unclear. Trimming cost V 0 bases and J 2 bases, with 9 bases left between them. The CDR3 runs 15 residues. From germline, CDR1 is MNHEY and CDR2 SVGAGI. CDR3 in DNA: TGTGCCAGCAGTTACTCGGAACTACTCACAGATACGCAGTATTTT. As protein: CASSYSELLTDTQYF.

The chain uses TRBV28 and TRBJ2-7; 7 positions match TRBD1. This CDR3 has 16 amino acids. J was trimmed by 3 bases and V by 5 bases; bases with no gene match: 13. The germline CDR1 and CDR2 sequences are MDHEN and SYDVKM. CDR3 residues: CASSGTEGGGRYEQYF. CDR3 coding DNA: TGTGCCAGCAGTGGGACAGAGGGCGGAGGTCGCTACGAGCAGTACTTC.

The chain recombines TRBV5-4 with TRBJ2-6; TRBD2 is a possible D gene (6 bases). This CDR3 is built from 16 residues. Germline loops: CDR1 SGHNT, CDR2 YYREEE (reference sequence). V was cut by 7 bases and J by 0 bases, with 14 bases left in between. The CDR3 DNA sequence: TGTGCCAGCCTTAGCGGCGCCAGCTCTGGGGCCAACGTCCTGACTTTC. Translated, it gives CASLSGASSGANVLTF. Together with reference TRBV5-4 and TRBJ2-6, the CDR3 gives the full variable domain: ETGVTQSPTHLIKTRGQQVTLRCSSQSGHNTVSWYQQALGQGPQFIFQYYREEENGRGNFPPRFSGLQFPNYSSELNVNALELDDSALYLCASLSGASSGANVLTFGAGSRLTVL.

The V call is TRBV30, the J call TRBJ1-3; D possibly corresponds to TRBD1 (5 bases). This CDR3 spans 15 amino acids. Per germline, CDR1 GTSNPN and CDR2 SVGIG (reference sequence). Between the trimmed V and J ends, which lost 4 bases and 0 bases, there was a span of 13 bases. The CDR3 protein is CAWIPGRSSGNTIYF. The CDR3 nucleotides read TGTGCCTGGATTCCGGGACGGAGCTCTGGAAACACCATATATTTT.

This chain uses TRBV7-2 with TRBJ1-6; no firm D call. The CDR3 has 14 amino acids. Germline loops: CDR1 SGHTA, CDR2 FQGNSA. The V end lost 5 bases, the J end lost 9 bases, and 14 bases lay between the germline ends. The CDR3 bases are TGTGCCAGCAGCCCGTTCGGGGTCGGTTCACCCCTCCACTTT. Amino acid sequence: CASSPFGVGSPLHF. Combining the CDR3 with reference TRBV7-2 and TRBJ1-6 gives the whole variable domain GAGVSQSPSNKVTEKGKDVELRCDPISGHTALYWYRQSLGQGLEFLIYFQGNSAPDKSGLPSDRFSAERTGGSVSTLTIQRTQQEDSAVYLCASSPFGVGSPLHFGNGTRLTVT.

This chain joins TRBV19 and TRBJ1-4; weak D call: TRBD1 (5 bases). Germline V gene data show CDR1 as LNHDA and CDR2 as SQIVND (reference sequence). V dropped 6 bases and J dropped 7 bases, with 15 bases sitting between them. The CDR3 has 14 amino acids. The CDR3 here is CASRPGAGGEKLFF. The CDR3, as DNA: TGTGCCAGTAGACCCGGGGCGGGCGGTGAAAAACTGTTTTTT.

To note about this clone: The same CDR3 is also encoded by other DNA sequences in this sample. The chain joins TRBV28 to TRBJ2-7; D uncertain. Germline-derived CDR1 and CDR2 are MDHEN and SYDVKM. This CDR3 is 13 amino acids long. V lost 3 bases to trimming and J lost 4 bases, with 10 bases between them. CDR3 residues: CASSFGPSYEQYF. CDR3 nucleotide sequence: TGTGCCAGCAGTTTCGGTCCTTCATACGAGCAGTACTTC.

The chain uses TRBV7-3 and TRBJ2-7, with D maybe TRBD1 (5 bases). The CDR3 spans 13 residues. V shed 0 bases and J shed 6 bases, with 9 bases lying between them. The germline V gene has CDR1 SGHTA and CDR2 FQGTGA. The CDR3 nucleotides read TGTGCCAGCAGCTTAACAGGGCAGGGCGAGCAGTACTTC. It specifies CASSLTGQGEQYF.

This clone was seen a handful of times. CDR3 nucleotides: TGTGCCAGCAGTTTCGTATCGGGCTCCCGTGACGACAGGGGGCCACCCTACGAGCAGTACTTC. Translated: CASSFVSGSRDDRGPPYEQYF. The gene calls are TRBV28 and TRBJ2-7; 10 nucleotides align to TRBD1. The V and J ends lost 3 bases and 2 bases, in that order; junction bases with no gene match: 22. The CDR3 totals 21 residues. Germline V gene data show CDR1 as MDHEN and CDR2 as SYDVKM.

The chain joins TRBV2 to TRBJ2-7; TRBD2 might be the D (6 bases). Germline lookup yields CDR1 SNHLY and CDR2 FYNNEI. The CDR3 is made up of 12 amino acids. The V end lost 7 bases, the J end lost 6 bases, and 13 bases lay between the germline ends. CDR3 bases: TGTGCCAGCAATGGGGGAGGCCCCGAGCAGTACTTC. Translation: CASNGGGPEQYF. The full variable domain, its missing parts supplied by reference TRBV2 and TRBJ2-7, is EPEVTQTPSHQVTQMGQEVILRCVPISNHLYFYWYRQILGQKVEFLVSFYNNEISEKSEIFDDQFSVERPDGSNFTLKIRSTKLEDSAMYFCASNGGGPEQYFGPGTRLTVT.

This clone was counted a few times. The chain couples TRBV6-1 to TRBJ2-4, with D tentatively TRBD1 or TRBD2 (7 bases each). This CDR3 contains 17 residues. V was shortened by 0 bases and J by 0 bases, with 12 bases between the two germline ends. Germline V gene sequence: CDR1 MNHNS, CDR2 SASEGT. The DNA for the CDR3 is TGTGCCAGCAGTGAAGCCAGGGGGGGCCGAGCCAAAAACATTCAGTACTTC. Translated, it gives CASSEARGGRAKNIQYF.

This rearrangement joins TRBV7-3 to TRBJ2-7, with D possibly matching TRBD2 (5 bases). V lost 0 bases and J 5 bases, leaving 11 bases between the germline ends. CDR1 and CDR2 from the germline V gene are SGHTA and FQGTGA. The CDR3 totals 14 residues. The chain's CDR3 is CASSLTGSWNEQYF. The CDR3 bases are TGTGCCAGCAGCTTAACGGGGAGTTGGAACGAGCAGTACTTC.

A remark on this clone: The same CDR3 is also encoded by other DNA sequences in this sample. This chain's CDR3 is CASSLRQGGEKLFF. The CDR3, as DNA: TGTGCCAGCAGTCTCCGACAGGGCGGTGAAAAACTGTTTTTT. The chain carries TRBV28 and TRBJ1-4; 7 bases are a match to TRBD1. Germline V gives CDR1 MDHEN, CDR2 SYDVKM. The V gene end was trimmed by 5 bases and the J gene end by 7 bases; junction bases not matched to a gene: 7. This CDR3 is 14 amino acids long.

This chain joins TRBV28 and TRBJ1-2, with 8 bases that match TRBD1. In germline, CDR1 is MDHEN, CDR2 SYDVKM. The CDR3 is 12 residues long. J lost 6 bases, V lost 10 bases, and 7 bases had no gene match. The CDR3 DNA reads TGTGCCATTCAGATCAGGGGGCATGGCTACACCTTC. Residues: CAIQIRGHGYTF.

The rearrangement links TRBV10-3 to TRBJ1-6, with 9 bases matching TRBD1. CDR3 length: 13 residues. V dropped 4 bases and J dropped 9; count of bases not matched to a gene: 1. Germline V gene lookup returns CDR1 ENHRY and CDR2 SYGVKD. Here the CDR3 reads CAISGTGVSPLHF. CDR3 nucleotide sequence: TGTGCCATCAGTGGGACAGGGGTTTCACCCCTCCACTTT.

The CDR3 region has the DNA TGTGCCAGCAGTTTTGTTTGGGCAGGGGGAGACTACGAGCAGTACTTC. This sequence encodes CASSFVWAGGDYEQYF. The J gene is TRBJ2-7, the V gene TRBV28; 7 bases match TRBD1. After removal of 3 bases from V and 3 bases from J, the junction contained 11 bases not matched to a gene. CDR1 and CDR2 from the germline V gene are MDHEN and SYDVKM. The CDR3 is 16 residues long.

The CDR3 bases are TGTGCCAGTCTTCGGGGGGCAGACTATGGCTACACCTTC. It codes for CASLRGADYGYTF. The chain links TRBV19 to TRBJ1-2, with D possibly being TRBD1 (6 bases). CDR1 and CDR2 from the germline V gene are LNHDA and SQIVND (reference sequence). V was cut by 8 bases and J by 3 bases, with 13 bases left in between. The CDR3 extends over 13 amino acids. Combining the CDR3 with reference TRBV19 and TRBJ1-2 gives the whole variable domain DGGITQSPKYLFRKEGQNVTLSCEQNLNHDAMYWYRQDPGQGLRLIYYSQIVNDFQKGDIAEGYSVSREKKESFPLTVTSAQKNPTAFYLCASLRGADYGYTFGSGTRLTVV.

V gene TRBV7-9 combines with J gene TRBJ1-4; possibly TRBD1 for D (5 bases). Germline V gene sequence: CDR1 SEHNR, CDR2 FQNEAQ (reference sequence). This CDR3 region has 17 residues. Trimming took off 6 bases at V and 0 bases at J, with 17 bases between the two ends. The DNA of the CDR3 is TGTGCCAGCAGTCCCGCTGGGGGGACCTCAACTAATGAAAAACTGTTTTTT. It yields the protein CASSPAGGTSTNEKLFF.

DNA of the CDR3: TGTGCCAGCGGGGGAGAATCACAGACTAGTAGACTTGATGGCTACACCTTC. Protein product: CASGGESQTSRLDGYTF. The chain employs TRBV2 and TRBJ1-2; D might be TRBD1 (5 bases). The germline gives CDR1 SNHLY, CDR2 FYNNEI. V was cut by 8 bases and J by 6 bases, with 28 bases left in between. CDR3 size: 17 residues.

A note on this clone: Other DNA sequences in the same sample also yield this CDR3. The gene calls are TRBV7-2 and TRBJ2-7; D not certain. CDR1 and CDR2 (germline): SGHTA, FQGNSA. There are 11 residues in the CDR3. Trimming removed 5 bases from V and 1 base from J, with 3 bases in between. The CDR3 DNA follows: TGTGCCAGCAGCCCTTCCTACGAGCAGTACTTC. The encoded protein is CASSPSYEQYF.